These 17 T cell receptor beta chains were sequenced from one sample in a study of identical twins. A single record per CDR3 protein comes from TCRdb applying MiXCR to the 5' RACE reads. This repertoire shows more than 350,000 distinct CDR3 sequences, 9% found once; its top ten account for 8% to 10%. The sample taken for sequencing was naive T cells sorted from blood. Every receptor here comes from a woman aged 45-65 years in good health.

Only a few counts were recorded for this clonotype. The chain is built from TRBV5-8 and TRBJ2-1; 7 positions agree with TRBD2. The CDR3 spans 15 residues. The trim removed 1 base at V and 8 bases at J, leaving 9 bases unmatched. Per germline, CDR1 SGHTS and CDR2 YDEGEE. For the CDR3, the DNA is TGTGCCAGCAGCTTGCGTCTAGCGGAAATACATGAGCAGTTCTTC. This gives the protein CASSLRLAEIHEQFF.

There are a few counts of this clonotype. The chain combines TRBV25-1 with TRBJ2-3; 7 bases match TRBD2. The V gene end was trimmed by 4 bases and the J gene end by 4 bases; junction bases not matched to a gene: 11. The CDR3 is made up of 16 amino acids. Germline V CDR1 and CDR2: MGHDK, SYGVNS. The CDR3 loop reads CASSGWAGVPPDTQYF. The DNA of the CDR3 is TGTGCCAGCAGTGGGTGGGCGGGAGTCCCCCCAGATACGCAGTATTTT. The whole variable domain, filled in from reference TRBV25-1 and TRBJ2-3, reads EADIYQTPRYLVIGTGKKITLECSQTMGHDKMYWYQQDPGMELHLIHYSYGVNSTEKGDLSSESTVSRIRTEHFPLTLESARPSHTSQYLCASSGWAGVPPDTQYFGPGTRLTVL.

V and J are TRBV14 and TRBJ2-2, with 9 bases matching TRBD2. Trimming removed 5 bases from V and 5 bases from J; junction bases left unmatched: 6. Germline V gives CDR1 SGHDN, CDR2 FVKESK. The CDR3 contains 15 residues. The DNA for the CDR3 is TGTGCCAGCAGCACATTAGCGGGAGCTACCGGGGAGCTGTTTTTT. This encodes CASSTLAGATGELFF.

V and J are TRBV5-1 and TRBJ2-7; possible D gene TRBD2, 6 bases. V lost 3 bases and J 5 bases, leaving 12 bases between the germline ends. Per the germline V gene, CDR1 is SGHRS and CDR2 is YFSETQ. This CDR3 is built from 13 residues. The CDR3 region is CASSSPGSHEQYF. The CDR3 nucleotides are TGCGCCAGCAGCTCCCCCGGGAGTCACGAGCAGTACTTC.

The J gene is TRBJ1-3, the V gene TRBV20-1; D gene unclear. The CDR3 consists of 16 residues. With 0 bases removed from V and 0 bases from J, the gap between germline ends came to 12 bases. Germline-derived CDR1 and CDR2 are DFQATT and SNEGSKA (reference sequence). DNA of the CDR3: TGCAGTGCTAGAGATGTGAGCCGTTCCTCTGGAAACACCATATATTTT. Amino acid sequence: CSARDVSRSSGNTIYF.

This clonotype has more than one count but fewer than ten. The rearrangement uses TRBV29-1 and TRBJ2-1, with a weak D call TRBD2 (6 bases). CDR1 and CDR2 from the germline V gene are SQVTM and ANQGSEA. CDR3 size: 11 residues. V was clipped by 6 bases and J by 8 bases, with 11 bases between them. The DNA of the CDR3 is TGCAGCGTCCGCTGGGGGGATGAGCAGTTCTTC. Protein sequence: CSVRWGDEQFF.

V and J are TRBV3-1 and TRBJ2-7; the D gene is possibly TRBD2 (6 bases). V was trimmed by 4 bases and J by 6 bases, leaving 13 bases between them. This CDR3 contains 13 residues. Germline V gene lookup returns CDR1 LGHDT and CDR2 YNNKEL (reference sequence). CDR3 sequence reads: CASSLDYSLEQYF. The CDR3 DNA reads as TGTGCCAGCAGCCTGGACTACTCACTCGAGCAGTACTTC.

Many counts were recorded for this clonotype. The CDR3, as DNA: TGTGCCATCAGTGAGGGGGGGAATCAGCCCCAGCATTTT. Protein: CAISEGGNQPQHF. The chain uses TRBV10-3 and TRBJ1-5; the D gene is possibly TRBD1 (5 bases). Germline V CDR1 and CDR2: ENHRY, SYGVKD. The CDR3 consists of 13 residues. The V end was cut by 2 bases, the J end by 4 bases, with 6 bases between.

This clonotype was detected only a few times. The CDR3 nucleotides read TGTGCCAGTAGTATACGCGGGACCGAGACCCAGTACTTC. It is translated as CASSIRGTETQYF. The chain uses TRBV19 and TRBJ2-5; D is perhaps TRBD2 (6 bases). The ends were cut back, 2 bases at V and 5 bases at J, with 9 bases in the middle. CDR3 length equals 13 residues. Germline V gives CDR1 LNHDA, CDR2 SQIVND (reference sequence).

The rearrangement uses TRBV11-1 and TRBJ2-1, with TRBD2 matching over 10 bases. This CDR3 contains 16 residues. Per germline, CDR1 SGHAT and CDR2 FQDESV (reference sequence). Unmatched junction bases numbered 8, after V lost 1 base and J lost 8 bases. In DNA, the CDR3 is TGTGCCAGCAGCTTAGGGGGACTAGCGCGACGGGATGAGCAGTTCTTC. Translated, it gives CASSLGGLARRDEQFF.

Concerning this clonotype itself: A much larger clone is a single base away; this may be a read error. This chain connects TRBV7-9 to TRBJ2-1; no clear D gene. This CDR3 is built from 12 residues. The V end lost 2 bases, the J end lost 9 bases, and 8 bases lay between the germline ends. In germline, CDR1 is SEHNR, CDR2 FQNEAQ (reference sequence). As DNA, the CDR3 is TGTGCCAGCAGCTTAAGCGAGAGTGAGCAGTTCTTC. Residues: CASSLSESEQFF.

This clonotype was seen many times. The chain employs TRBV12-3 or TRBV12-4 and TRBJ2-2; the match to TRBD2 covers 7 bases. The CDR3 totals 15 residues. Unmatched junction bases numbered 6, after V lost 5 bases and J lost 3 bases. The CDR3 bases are TGTGCCAGCAGTCCTAGCGGCGGGGACACCGGGGAGCTGTTTTTT. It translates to CASSPSGGDTGELFF.

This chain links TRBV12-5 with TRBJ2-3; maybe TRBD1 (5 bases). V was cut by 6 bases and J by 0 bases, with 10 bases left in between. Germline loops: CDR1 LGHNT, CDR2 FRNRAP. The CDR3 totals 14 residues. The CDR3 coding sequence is TGTGCTAGTGGCCTGGACACGAGCACAGATACGCAGTATTTT. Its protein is CASGLDTSTDTQYF.

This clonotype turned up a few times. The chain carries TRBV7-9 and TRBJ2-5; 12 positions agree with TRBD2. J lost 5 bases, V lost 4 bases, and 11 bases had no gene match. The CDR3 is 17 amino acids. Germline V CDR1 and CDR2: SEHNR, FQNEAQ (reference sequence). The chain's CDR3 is CASSSARLAGESETQYF. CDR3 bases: TGTGCCAGCAGCTCTGCTAGACTAGCGGGAGAATCTGAGACCCAGTACTTC.

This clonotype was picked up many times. The CDR3 DNA is TGCGCCAGCAGCCGTGAGGGGCGCACAGATACGCAGTATTTT. The encoded protein is CASSREGRTDTQYF. This chain uses TRBV5-1 with TRBJ2-3, with D tentatively TRBD1 or TRBD2 (5 bases each). V was cut by 4 bases and J by 1 base, with 10 bases left in between. The CDR3 runs 14 residues. Germline V lookup: CDR1 SGHRS, CDR2 YFSETQ. Together with reference TRBV5-1 and TRBJ2-3, the CDR3 gives the full variable domain: KAGVTQTPRYLIKTRGQQVTLSCSPISGHRSVSWYQQTPGQGLQFLFEYFSETQRNKGNFPGRFSGRQFSNSRSEMNVSTLELGDSALYLCASSREGRTDTQYFGPGTRLTVL.

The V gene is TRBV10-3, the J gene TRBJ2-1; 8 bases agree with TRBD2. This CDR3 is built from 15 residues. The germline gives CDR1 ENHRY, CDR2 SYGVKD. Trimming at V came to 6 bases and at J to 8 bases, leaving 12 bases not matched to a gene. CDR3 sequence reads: CAIRPGLGGGDEQFF. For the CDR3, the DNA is TGTGCCATCAGACCGGGACTAGGGGGTGGAGATGAGCAGTTCTTC.

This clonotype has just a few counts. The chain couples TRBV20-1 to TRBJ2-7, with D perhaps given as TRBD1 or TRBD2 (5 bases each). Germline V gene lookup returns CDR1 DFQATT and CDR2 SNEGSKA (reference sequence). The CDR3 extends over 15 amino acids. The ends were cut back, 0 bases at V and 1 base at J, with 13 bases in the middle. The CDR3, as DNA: TGCAGTGCTAGAGACCGTGGGACCCCTTCCTACGAGCAGTACTTC. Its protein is CSARDRGTPSYEQYF.